This T cell receptor beta chain comes out of a study of CD8 T cells in Susac syndrome. Random-hexamer reverse transcription was applied to about 0.45 to 1 ug RNA. Amplification of TCR beta CDR3 used immunoSEQ multiplex PCR across 54 Vbeta and 13 Jbeta. TCRdb processed the immunoSEQ multiplex PCR reads anew with MiXCR; each CDR3 protein has one entry. The table includes 300,000 or so distinct CDR3 sequences, about 92% detected once. TCR beta sequencing was performed on blood CD8+ and CD4+ T cells. Treatment-naive patients with stable or active relapsing-remitting disease were the multiple sclerosis controls. TEMRA cells were FACS-enriched, unlike CD8+ and CD4+ T cells, which were negatively isolated. This CDR3 is 15 amino acids long. V lost 4 bases to trimming and J lost 3 bases, with 13 bases between them. The germline gives CDR1 LGHDT, CDR2 YNNKEL (reference sequence).

The rearrangement joins TRBV3-1 to TRBJ1-5; unclear D gene. The sample was CD4+ T cells from PBMCs. The origin of this receptor is a human donor with multiple sclerosis. DNA of the CDR3: TGTGCCAGCAGCCCTCAGGCCGGGTACAATCAGCCCCAGCATTTT. This gives the protein CASSPQAGYNQPQHF. Supplemented by reference TRBV3-1 and TRBJ1-5, the full variable domain reads DTAVSQTPKYLVTQMGNDKSIKCEQNLGHDTMYWYKQDSKKFLKIMFSYNNKELIINETVPNRFSPKSPDKAHLNLHINSLELGDSAVYFCASSPQAGYNQPQHFGDGTRLSIL.